This TCR beta chain was identified during a study of T cells in narcolepsy. Sequencing was performed with immunoSEQ multiplex PCR; in TCRdb, only in-frame clones are kept and a portion is missing. Here the sample spans roughly 23,000 clones, over 70% being singletons. Looked up from germline, CDR1 is SGHTA and CDR2 is FQGNSA. The CDR3 covers 15 residues. Trimming stripped 3 bases from V and 6 bases from J, with 16 bases between. The clonotype originates from a human donor in good health. The sequenced sample was memory (CD45RA-) CD4+ T cells from blood. The J gene is TRBJ2-3, the V gene TRBV7-2; D perhaps matches TRBD2 (5 bases). The CDR3 DNA follows: TGTGCCAGCAGCTTGACCTGGGCCAGCGGCGATACGCAGTATTTT. This gives the protein CASSLTWASGDTQYF.